This TCR beta chain originates from a study of blood T cell repertoires in COVID-19 (dated by TCRdb to 2019 to 2021). Broadly, across the study: Samples covering the acute and convalescent phases of COVID-19 were provided by collaborators in the United States, Italy and Spain. Samples were obtained from the ongoing ImmuneRACE study (first 160 participants) and from 1,000 to 1,500 subjects provided by 6 global collaborators. Deeply sampled blood TCRbeta repertoires from subjects exposed to, actively infected with, or recovered from COVID-19 were included in the dataset. A freely available public database, intended as a resource for researchers studying the immune response to SARS-CoV-2, is where the repertoires were released. Sample metadata almost always included a de-identified subject ID, COVID-19 status, age in years and sex. The material from the prospective study consisted of cDNA or gDNA derived from T cells, B-cell-depleted T cells, or PBMCs. Where available, HLA class I and class II types were obtained from metadata supplied by the sample provider rather than from assay-based typing.

In the prospective study, participants were roughly 18 to 100 years old, resided in under 30 geographic areas of the United States, and were enrolled through a virtual design. In the prospective study, participants were assigned to cohorts based on the clinical history participants reported in a screening survey and a study questionnaire. In the prospective study, mobile phlebotomists collected whole blood, serum and a nasopharyngeal or oropharyngeal swab from each participant. Additional blood draws and questionnaires over a 2-month period could optionally be provided by prospective study participants. Blood samples from the prospective study were shipped frozen or at room temperature prior to DNA extraction. There are 17 amino acids in the CDR3, from cysteine to phenylalanine inclusive. Only the CDR3 DNA is retained, 51 bases long and in frame from the first base. Trimming removed 5 bases from V and 5 bases from J; the gene matches leave 15 bases unexplained. Per the germline V gene (reference sequence), LNHNV is the CDR1 and YYDKDF is the CDR2.

TCRbeta CDR3 regions were amplified from genomic DNA using the immunoSEQ Assay, a bias-controlled multiplex PCR. Turning to the authors' computational methods: The number of nucleated cells in each sample was estimated from the amplification of reference gene primers within the assay. To quantify the absolute abundance of each unique TCRbeta CDR3 rearrangement, sequence reads were collapsed and filtered. For each sample, productive Simpson clonality was calculated by taking the square root of Simpson's diversity index across productive rearrangements. In its TCRdb copy, this immuneACCESS table keeps in-frame sequences only and misses some clones. Where compared with another copy, unresolved V genes explain less than half of these, and the others have no known cause. That table gives V, J and clone size, and the DNA gave D and trimming. The sample includes about 220,000 clones, with 70% to 85% observed a single time. The leading ten clones occupy approximately 1.3% of the sample.

Points the paper makes about the study in general: The quantity of clinical and demographic metadata differed by source and by participant and was supplied without curation.

Comments on this clone: Its recognized antigen is unknown. Per-base quality was not reported, and no clone a single base away is much larger than it.

The sequencing sample was made of PBMCs or T cells enriched from blood (not recorded which). This receptor was identified in a woman in her thirties or forties with acute COVID-19. The chain joins TRBV15 to TRBJ2-7; the central 10 bases match TRBD1. For the CDR3, the sequence is CATSGDRGRALGNEQYF. At the DNA level, the sequence is TGTGCCACCAGCGGGGACAGGGGTCGGGCCCTGGGGAACGAGCAGTACTTC.